This entry concerns a single T cell receptor beta chain. The record originates from a study of blood T cell repertoires in COVID-19. Study in general: There were acute and convalescent COVID-19 samples, and they came from the United States, Italy and Spain. Nucleic acid was either cDNA or gDNA, and it came from T cells, B-cell-depleted T cells, or PBMCs.

Original analysis: Nucleated cell counts were estimated from reference gene primer amplification. TCRdb keeps only in-frame clones here, not all; method: immunoSEQ multiplex PCR. V and J calls and clone size are given by that table; D and trimming were obtained from the DNA. The sample lists about 120,000 clones, 83% occurring once. J lost 3 bases, V lost 5 bases, and 4 bases had no gene match. The germline CDR1 and CDR2 sequences are MNHEY and SVGEGT. This CDR3 spans 15 amino acids. The sample comprised peripheral blood. The chain uses TRBV6-2 or TRBV6-3 and TRBJ1-4, with 9 bases fitting TRBD1. This TCR derives from a man at least 80 years old with active or convalescent COVID-19. The CDR3 region is CASSIRTGANEKLFF. DNA of the CDR3: TGTGCCAGCAGTATCCGGACAGGGGCTAATGAAAAACTGTTTTTT.